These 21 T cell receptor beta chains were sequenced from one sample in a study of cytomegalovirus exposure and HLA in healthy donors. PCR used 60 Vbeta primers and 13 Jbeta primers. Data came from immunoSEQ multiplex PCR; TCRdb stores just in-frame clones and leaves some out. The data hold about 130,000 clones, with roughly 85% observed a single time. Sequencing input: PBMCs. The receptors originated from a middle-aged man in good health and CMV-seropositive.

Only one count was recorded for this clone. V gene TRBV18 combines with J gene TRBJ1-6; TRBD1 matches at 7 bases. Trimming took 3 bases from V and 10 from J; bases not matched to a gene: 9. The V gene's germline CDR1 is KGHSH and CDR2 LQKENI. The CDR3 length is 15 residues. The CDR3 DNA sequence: TGTGCCAGCTCACCTGACAGGGTCCAGTACTCACCCCTCCACTTT. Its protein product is CASSPDRVQYSPLHF.

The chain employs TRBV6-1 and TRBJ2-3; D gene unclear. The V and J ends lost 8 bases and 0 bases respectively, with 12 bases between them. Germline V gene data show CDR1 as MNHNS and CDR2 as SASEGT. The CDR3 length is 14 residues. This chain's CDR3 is CASGVTASTDTQYF. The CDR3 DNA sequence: TGTGCCAGCGGAGTAACGGCAAGCACAGATACGCAGTATTTT.

The CDR3 DNA reads TGTGCCAGCTCACCAGACCTGATTAGCGGGAGGTTGAACACCGGGGAGCTGTTTTTT. This sequence encodes CASSPDLISGRLNTGELFF. The chain employs TRBV18 and TRBJ2-2; 10 nucleotides match TRBD2. CDR1 is KGHSH, CDR2 LQKENI, per germline. The CDR3 has 19 residues. V was pared by 2 bases and J by 1 base, with 10 bases of the junction left unmatched.

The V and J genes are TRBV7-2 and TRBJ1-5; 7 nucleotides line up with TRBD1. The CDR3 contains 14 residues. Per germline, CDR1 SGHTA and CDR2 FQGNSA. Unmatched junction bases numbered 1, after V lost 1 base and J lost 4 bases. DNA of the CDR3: TGTGCCAGCAGCTTAGTACAGGGGAATCAGCCCCAGCATTTT. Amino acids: CASSLVQGNQPQHF.

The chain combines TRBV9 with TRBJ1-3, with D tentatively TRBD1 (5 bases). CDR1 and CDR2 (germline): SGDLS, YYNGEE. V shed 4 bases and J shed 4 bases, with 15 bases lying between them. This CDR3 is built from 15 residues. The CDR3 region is CASSFGGVRGNTIYF. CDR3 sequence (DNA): TGTGCCAGCAGCTTCGGGGGAGTTAGGGGAAACACCATATATTTT.

CDR3 protein: CASSPRDGNTIYF. CDR3 coding DNA: TGTGCCAGCTCACCGCGGGACGGAAACACCATATATTTT. V and J are TRBV18 and TRBJ1-3, with D perhaps TRBD1 (5 bases). Germline values: CDR1 KGHSH, CDR2 LQKENI. The V gene lost 3 bases and the J gene lost 4 bases, with 7 bases spanning the gap. The CDR3 is 13 amino acids.

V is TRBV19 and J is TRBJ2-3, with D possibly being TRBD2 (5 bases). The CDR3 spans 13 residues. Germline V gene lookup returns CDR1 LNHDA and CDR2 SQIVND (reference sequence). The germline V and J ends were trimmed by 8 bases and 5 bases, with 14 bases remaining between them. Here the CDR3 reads CASSTRAIDTQYF. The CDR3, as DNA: TGTGCCAGTTCGACGCGGGCCATAGATACGCAGTATTTT.

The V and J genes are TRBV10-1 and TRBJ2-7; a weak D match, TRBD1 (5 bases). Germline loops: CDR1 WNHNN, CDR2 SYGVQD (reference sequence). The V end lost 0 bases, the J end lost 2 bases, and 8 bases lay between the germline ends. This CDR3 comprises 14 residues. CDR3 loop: CASSESGRAYEQYF. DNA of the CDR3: TGCGCCAGCAGTGAGTCTGGCAGGGCCTACGAGCAGTACTTC.

The chain's CDR3 is CASSEPGGLSYEQYF. For the CDR3, the DNA is TGTGCCAGCAGTGAACCGGGAGGACTCTCCTACGAGCAGTACTTC. The gene calls are TRBV2 and TRBJ2-7; 7 bases agree with TRBD2. Germline V gives CDR1 SNHLY, CDR2 FYNNEI. Unmatched junction bases numbered 4, after V lost 2 bases and J lost 0 bases. The CDR3 runs to 15 residues.

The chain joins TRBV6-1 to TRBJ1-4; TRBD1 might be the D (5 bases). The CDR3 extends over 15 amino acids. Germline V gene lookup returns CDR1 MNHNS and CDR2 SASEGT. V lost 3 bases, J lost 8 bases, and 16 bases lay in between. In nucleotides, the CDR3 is TGTGCCAGCAGTGACCTCCAGGGTATAAGGGAAAAACTGTTTTTT. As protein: CASSDLQGIREKLFF.

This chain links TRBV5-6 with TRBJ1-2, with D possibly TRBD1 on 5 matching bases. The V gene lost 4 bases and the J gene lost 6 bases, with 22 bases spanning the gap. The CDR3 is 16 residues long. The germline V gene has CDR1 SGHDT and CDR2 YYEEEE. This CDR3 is CASSPLREGVKDGYTF. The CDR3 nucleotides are TGTGCCAGCAGCCCTTTAAGAGAAGGGGTAAAGGATGGCTACACCTTC. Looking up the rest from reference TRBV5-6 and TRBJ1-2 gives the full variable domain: DAGVTQSPTHLIKTRGQQVTLRCSPKSGHDTVSWYQQALGQGPQFIFQYYEEEERQRGNFPDRFSGHQFPNYSSELNVNALLLGDSALYLCASSPLREGVKDGYTFGSGTRLTVV.

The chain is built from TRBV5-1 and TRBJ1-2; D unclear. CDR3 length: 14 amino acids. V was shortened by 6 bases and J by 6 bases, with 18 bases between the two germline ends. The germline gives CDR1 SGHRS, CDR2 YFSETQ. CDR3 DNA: TGCGCCAGCACCCTCCCCGGGGTGAGAGATGGCTACACCTTC. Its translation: CASTLPGVRDGYTF.

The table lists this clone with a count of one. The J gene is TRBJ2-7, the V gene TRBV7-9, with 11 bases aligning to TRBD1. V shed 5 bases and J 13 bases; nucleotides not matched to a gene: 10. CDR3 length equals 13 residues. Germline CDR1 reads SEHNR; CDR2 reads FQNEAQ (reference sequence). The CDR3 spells CASSPQEDRGLYF. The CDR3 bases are TGTGCCAGCAGCCCCCAGGAGGACAGGGGGCTCTACTTC.

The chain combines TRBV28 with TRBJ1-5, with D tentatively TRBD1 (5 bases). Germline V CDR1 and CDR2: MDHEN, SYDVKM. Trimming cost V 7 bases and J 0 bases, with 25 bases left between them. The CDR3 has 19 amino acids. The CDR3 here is CASNESGGFLSVSNQPQHF. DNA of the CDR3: TGTGCCAGCAACGAAAGCGGGGGATTTCTAAGTGTTAGCAATCAGCCCCAGCATTTT.

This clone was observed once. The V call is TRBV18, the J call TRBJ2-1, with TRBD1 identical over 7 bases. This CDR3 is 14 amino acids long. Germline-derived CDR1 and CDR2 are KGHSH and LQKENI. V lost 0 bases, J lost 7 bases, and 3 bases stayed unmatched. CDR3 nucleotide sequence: TGTGCCAGCTCACCACCAAAGGGGGCGAATGAGCAGTTCTTC. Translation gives CASSPPKGANEQFF. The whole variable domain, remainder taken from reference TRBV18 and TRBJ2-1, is NAGVMQNPRHLVRRRGQEARLRCSPMKGHSHVYWYRQLPEEGLKFMVYLQKENIIDESGMPKERFSAEFPKEGPSILRIQQVVRGDSAAYFCASSPPKGANEQFFGPGTRLTVL.

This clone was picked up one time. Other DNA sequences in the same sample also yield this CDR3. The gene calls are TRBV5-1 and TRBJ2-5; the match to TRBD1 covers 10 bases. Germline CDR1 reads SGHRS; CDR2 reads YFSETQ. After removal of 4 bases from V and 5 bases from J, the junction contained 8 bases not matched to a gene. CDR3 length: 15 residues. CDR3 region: CASSLTGTGDETQYF. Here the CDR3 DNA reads TGCGCCAGCAGCCTGACCGGGACAGGGGATGAGACCCAGTACTTC.

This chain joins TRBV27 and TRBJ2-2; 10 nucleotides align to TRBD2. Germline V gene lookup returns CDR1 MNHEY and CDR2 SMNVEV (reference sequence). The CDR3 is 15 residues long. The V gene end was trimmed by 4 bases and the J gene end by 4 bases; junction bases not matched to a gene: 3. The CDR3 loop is CASSYIAGGTGELFF. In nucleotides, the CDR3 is TGTGCCAGCAGTTACATAGCGGGAGGCACCGGGGAGCTGTTTTTT.

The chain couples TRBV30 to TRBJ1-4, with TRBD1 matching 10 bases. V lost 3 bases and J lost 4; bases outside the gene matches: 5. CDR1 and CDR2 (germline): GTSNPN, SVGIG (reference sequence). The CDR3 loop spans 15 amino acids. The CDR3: CAWRGQGRSNEKLFF. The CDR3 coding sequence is TGTGCCTGGAGGGGACAGGGGAGAAGTAATGAAAAACTGTTTTTT.

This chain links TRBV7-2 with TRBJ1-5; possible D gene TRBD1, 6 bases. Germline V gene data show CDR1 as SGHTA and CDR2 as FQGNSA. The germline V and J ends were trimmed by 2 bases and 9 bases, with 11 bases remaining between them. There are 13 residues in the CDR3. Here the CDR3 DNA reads TGTGCCAGCAGCTTAATACAGGGCCGGCCCCAGCATTTT. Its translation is CASSLIQGRPQHF.

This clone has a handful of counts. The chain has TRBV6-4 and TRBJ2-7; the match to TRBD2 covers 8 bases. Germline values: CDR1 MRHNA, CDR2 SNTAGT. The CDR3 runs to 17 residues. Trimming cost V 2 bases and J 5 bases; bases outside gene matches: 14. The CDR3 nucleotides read TGTGCCAGCAGTGACATGCAGCGGGGGCACCTGAGGGACGAGCAGTACTTC. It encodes CASSDMQRGHLRDEQYF.

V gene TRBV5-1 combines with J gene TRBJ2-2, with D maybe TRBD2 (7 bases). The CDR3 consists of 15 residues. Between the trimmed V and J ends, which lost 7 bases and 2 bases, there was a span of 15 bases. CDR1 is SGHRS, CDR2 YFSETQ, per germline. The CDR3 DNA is TGCGCCAGCGGGGGGGGCTACCTCAACACCGGGGAGCTGTTTTTT. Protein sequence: CASGGGYLNTGELFF.